The clone carrying this TCR beta chain was seen ten or more times. As yet, its antigen is unknown. RNA transcripts were the template for amplifying TCR beta CDR3 regions. With the HTBI primer set, the TCR CDR3 went through a first round of RT-PCR. Using its own MiXCR run on the multiplex PCR reads, TCRdb lists one record per CDR3 protein. The data hold approximately 570,000 distinct CDR3 sequences, with about 20% observed a single time. Trimming removed 1 base at V and 0 bases at J, with 11 bases between. The germline V gene has CDR1 SGHAT and CDR2 FQNNGV. The CDR3 length is 16 residues. This sample stems from a study of T cells in Graves' hyperthyroidism and ophthalmopathy. Study summary: Sampling of peripheral blood happened at initial diagnosis, prior to any treatment. Study findings and constraints: Blood also carried most thyroid clonotypes expanded above 0.001.

Under 3 months was the duration of disease in ophthalmopathy patients, who also had a Clinical Activity Score of at least 3 and a NOSPECS grade of at least 4. The PBMCs had their origin in roughly 9.4 ml of fresh peripheral blood. V gene TRBV11-2 combines with J gene TRBJ2-3; D not resolved. The specimen sequenced was blood. This clonotype was obtained from a man aged 40-49 years with Graves' ophthalmopathy. The CDR3 loop reads CASSLVGWVSTDTQYF. The CDR3 nucleotides are TGTGCCAGCAGCTTAGTAGGGTGGGTTAGCACAGATACGCAGTATTTT.